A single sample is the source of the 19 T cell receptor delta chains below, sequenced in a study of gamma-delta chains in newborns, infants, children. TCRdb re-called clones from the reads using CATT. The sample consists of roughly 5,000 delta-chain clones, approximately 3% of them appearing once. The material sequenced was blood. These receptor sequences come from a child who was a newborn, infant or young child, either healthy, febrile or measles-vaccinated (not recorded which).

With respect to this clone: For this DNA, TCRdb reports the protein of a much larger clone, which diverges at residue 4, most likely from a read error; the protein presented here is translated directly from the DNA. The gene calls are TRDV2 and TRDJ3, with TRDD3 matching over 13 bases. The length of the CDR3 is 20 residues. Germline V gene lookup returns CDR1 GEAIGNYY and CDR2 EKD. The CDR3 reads CACGTDWGIRSSWDTRQMFF. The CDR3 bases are TGTGCCTGTGGCACCGACTGGGGGATACGAAGCTCCTGGGACACCCGACAGATGTTTTTC.

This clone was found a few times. The DNA of the CDR3 is TGTGCCTGTGACCCCTTAACTCCACTCTCCTGGGACACCCGACAAGTGTTTTTC. Protein sequence: CACDPLTPLSWDTRQVFF. The chain recombines TRDV2 with TRDJ3; TRDD3 is a possible D gene (5 bases). Germline-derived CDR1 and CDR2 are GEAIGNYY and EKD. The CDR3 is 18 amino acids. The germline V and J ends were trimmed by 3 bases and 20 bases, with 34 bases remaining between them.

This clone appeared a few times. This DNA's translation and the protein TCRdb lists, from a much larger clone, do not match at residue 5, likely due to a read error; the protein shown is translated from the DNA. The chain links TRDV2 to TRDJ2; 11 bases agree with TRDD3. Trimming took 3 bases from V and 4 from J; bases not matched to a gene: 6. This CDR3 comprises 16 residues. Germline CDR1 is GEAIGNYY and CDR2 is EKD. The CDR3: CACDAGGGYATAQLFF. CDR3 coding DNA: TGTGCCTGTGACGCCGGTGGGGGATACGCGACAGCACAACTCTTCTTT.

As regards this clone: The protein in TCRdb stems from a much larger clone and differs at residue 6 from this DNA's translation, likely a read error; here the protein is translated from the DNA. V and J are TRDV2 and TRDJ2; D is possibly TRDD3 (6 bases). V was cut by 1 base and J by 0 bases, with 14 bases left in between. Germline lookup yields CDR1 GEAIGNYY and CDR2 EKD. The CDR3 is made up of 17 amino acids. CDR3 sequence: CACDTEGYPALTAQLFF. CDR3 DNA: TGTGCCTGTGACACTGAGGGATATCCGGCTTTGACAGCACAACTCTTCTTT.

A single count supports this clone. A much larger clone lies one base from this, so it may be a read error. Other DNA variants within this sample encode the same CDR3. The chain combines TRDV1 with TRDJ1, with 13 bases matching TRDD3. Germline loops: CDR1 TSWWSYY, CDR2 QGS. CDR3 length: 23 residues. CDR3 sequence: CALGERLPPRLGDTRIGTDKLIF. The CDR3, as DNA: TGTGCTCTTGGGGAGCGCCTTCCTCCAAGACTGGGGGATACGCGTATCGGCACCGACAAACTCATCTTT.

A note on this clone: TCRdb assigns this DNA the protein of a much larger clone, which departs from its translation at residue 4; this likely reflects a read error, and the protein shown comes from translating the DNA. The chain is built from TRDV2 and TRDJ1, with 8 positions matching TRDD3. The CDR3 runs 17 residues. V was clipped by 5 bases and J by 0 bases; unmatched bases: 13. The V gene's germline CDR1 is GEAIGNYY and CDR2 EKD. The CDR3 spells CACGAVNWGLYTDKLIF. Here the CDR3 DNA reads TGTGCCTGTGGCGCAGTTAACTGGGGGTTGTACACCGATAAACTCATCTTT.

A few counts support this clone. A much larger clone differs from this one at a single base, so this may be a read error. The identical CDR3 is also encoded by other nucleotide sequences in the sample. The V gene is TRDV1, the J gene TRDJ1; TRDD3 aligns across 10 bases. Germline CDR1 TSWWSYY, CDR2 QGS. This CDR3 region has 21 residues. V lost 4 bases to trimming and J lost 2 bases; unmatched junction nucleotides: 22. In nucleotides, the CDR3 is TGTGCTCTTGGGGGACTTCCTAATACTGGGGGATGGACAGGTGAAACCGATAAACTCATCTTT. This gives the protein CALGGLPNTGGWTGETDKLIF.

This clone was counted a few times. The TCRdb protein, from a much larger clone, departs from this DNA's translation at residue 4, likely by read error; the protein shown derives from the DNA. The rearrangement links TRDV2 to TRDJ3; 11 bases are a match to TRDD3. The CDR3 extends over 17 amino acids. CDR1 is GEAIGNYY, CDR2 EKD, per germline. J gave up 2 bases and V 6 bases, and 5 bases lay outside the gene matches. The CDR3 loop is CACYILGDTWDTRQMFF. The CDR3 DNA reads TGTGCCTGTTACATACTGGGGGATACCTGGGACACCCGACAGATGTTTTTC.

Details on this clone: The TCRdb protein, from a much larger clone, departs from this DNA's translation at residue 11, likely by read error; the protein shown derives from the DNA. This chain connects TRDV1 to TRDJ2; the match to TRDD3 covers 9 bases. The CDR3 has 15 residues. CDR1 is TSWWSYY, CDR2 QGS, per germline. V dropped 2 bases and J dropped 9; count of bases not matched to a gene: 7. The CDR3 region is CALGEGGYWATQLFF. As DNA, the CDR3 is TGTGCTCTTGGGGAAGGGGGATACTGGGCAACACAACTCTTCTTT.

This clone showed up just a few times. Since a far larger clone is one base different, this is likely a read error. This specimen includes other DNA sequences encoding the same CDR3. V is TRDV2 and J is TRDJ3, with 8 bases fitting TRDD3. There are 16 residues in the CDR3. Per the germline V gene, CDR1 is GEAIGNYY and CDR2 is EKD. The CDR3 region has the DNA TGTGCCTGTACTGGGGGGAGCTCCTGGGACACCCGCCAGATGTTTTTC. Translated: CACTGGSSWDTRQMFF.

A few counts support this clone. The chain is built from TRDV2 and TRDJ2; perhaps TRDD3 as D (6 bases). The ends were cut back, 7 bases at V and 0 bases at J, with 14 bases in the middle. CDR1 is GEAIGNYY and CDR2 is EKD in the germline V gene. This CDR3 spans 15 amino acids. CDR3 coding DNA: TGTGCCTGCGACGCCGGGGGAGCTTTGACAGCACAACTCTTCTTT. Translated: CACDAGGALTAQLFF.

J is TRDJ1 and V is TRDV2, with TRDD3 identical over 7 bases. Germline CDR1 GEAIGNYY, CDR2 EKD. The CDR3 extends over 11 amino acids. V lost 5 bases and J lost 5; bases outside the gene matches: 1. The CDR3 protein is CACVLGDKLIF. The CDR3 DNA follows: TGTGCCTGTGTACTGGGGGATAAACTCATCTTT.

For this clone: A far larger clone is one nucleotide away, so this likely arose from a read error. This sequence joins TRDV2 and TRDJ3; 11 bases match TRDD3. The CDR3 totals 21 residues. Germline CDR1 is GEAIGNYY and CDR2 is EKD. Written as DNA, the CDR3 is TGTGCCTGTGACCAGTACTGGGGGATATATCCCCATTCCTGGGACACCCGACATATGTTTTTC. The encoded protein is CACDQYWGIYPHSWDTRHMFF.

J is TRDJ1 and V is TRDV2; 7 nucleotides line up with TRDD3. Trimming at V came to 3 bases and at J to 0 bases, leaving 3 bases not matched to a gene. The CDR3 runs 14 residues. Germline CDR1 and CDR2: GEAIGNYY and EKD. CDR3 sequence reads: CACDHLGDTDKLIF. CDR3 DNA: TGTGCCTGTGACCATCTGGGGGACACCGATAAACTCATCTTT.

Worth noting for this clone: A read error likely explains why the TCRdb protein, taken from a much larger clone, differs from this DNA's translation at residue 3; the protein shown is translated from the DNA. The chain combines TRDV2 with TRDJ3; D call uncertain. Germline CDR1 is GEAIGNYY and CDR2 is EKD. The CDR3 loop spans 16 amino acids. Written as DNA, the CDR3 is TGTGCCTATGACAGGTTGAGCTCCTGGGACACCCGACAGATGTTTTTC. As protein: CAYDRLSSWDTRQMFF.

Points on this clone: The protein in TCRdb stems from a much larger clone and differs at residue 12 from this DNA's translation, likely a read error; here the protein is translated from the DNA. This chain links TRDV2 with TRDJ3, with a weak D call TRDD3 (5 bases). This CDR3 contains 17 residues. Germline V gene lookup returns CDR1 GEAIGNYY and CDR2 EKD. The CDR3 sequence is CACDFFKSSWDARQMFF. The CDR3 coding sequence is TGTGCCTGTGACTTCTTCAAGAGCTCCTGGGACGCCCGACAGATGTTTTTC.

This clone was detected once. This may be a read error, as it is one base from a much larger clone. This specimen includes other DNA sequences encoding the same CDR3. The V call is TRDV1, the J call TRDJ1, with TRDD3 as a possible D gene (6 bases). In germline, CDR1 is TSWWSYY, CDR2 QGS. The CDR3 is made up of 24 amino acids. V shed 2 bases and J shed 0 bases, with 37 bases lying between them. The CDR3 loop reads CALGEIPPPYRAGVRGANTDKLIF. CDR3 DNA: TGTGCTCTTGGGGAAATCCCTCCTCCCTACCGTGCTGGGGTCCGAGGTGCTAACACCGATAAACTCATCTTT.

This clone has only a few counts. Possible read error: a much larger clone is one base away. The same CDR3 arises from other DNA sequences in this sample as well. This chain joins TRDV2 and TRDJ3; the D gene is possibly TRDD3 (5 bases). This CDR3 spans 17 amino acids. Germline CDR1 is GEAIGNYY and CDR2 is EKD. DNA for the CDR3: TGCGCCTGTGCCGGGGGGTCTAGCTCCTGGGACACCCGACAGATGTTTTTC. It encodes CACAGGSSSWDTRQMFF.

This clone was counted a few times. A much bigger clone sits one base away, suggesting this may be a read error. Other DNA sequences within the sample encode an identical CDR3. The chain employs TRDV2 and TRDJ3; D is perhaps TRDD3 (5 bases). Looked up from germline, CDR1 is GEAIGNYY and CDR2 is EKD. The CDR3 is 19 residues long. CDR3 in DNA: TGTGCCTGTGACGCCGGGACCTGGCCGAGCTCCTGGGACACCCGGCAGATGTTTTTC. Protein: CACDAGTWPSSWDTRQMFF.